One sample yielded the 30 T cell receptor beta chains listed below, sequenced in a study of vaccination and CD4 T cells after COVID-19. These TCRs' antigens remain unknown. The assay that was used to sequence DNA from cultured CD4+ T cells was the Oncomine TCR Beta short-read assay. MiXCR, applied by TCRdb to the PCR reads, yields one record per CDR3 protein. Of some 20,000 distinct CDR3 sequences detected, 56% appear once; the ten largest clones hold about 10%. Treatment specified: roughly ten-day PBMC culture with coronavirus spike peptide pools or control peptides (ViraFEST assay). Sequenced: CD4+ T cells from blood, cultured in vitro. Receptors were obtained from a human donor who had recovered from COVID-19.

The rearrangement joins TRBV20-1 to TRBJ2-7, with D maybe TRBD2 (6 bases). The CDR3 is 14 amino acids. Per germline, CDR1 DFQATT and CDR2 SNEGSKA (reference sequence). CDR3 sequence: CSQSAGGGPGEQYF. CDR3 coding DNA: TGCAGCCAAAGTGCAGGAGGAGGGCCGGGGGAGCAGTACTTC.

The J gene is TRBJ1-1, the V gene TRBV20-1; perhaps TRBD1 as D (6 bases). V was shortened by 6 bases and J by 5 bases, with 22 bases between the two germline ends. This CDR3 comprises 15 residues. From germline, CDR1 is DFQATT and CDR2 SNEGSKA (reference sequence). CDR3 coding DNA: TGCAGTGCCAGGGTGGGGGGCGCCGGATCTACTGAAGCTTTCTTT. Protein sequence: CSARVGGAGSTEAFF.

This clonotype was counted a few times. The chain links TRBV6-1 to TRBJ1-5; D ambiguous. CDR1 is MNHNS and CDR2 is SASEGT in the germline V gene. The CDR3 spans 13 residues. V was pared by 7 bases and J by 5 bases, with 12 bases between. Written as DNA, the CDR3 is TGTGCCAGCACGTTCAGTTGGGATCAGCCCCAGCATTTT. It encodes CASTFSWDQPQHF.

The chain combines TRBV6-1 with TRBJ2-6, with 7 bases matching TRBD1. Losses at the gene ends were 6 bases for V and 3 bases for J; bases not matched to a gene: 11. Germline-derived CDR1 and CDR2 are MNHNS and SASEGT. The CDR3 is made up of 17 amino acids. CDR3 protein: CASRLKDRAGGANVLTF. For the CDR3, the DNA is TGTGCCAGCAGACTCAAAGACAGGGCGGGTGGGGCCAACGTCCTGACTTTC.

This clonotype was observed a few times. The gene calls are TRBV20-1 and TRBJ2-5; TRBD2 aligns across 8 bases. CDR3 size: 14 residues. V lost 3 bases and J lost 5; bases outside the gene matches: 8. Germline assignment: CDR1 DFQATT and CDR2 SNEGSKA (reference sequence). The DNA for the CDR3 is TGCAGTGCTAGCGGGGGGGCGCGTCGGGAGACCCAGTACTTC. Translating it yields CSASGGARRETQYF.

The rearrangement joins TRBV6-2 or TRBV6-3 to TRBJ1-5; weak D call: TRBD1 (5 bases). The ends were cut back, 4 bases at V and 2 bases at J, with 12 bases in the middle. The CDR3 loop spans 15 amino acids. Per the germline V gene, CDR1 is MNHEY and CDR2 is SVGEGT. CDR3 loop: CASSLSGDRNQPQHF. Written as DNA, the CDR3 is TGTGCCAGCAGTTTATCGGGGGACCGCAATCAGCCCCAGCATTTT.

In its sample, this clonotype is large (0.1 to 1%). The CDR3 sequence is CASSPGGDRTEAFF. In nucleotides, the CDR3 is TGTGCCAGCAGCCCCGGGGGGGATCGGACTGAAGCTTTCTTT. This sequence joins TRBV6-2 or TRBV6-3 and TRBJ1-1, with a tentative D call TRBD1 (5 bases). The CDR3 contains 14 residues. CDR1 MNHEY and CDR2 SVGEGT come from the germline V gene. The V and J ends lost 6 bases and 5 bases respectively, with 16 bases between them.

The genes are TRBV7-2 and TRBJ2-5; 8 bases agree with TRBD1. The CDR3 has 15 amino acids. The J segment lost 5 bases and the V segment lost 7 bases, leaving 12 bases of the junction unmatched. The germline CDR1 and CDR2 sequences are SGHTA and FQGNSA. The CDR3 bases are TGTGCCAGCAACCAACCCGACAGGGGACGGGAGACCCAGTACTTC. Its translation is CASNQPDRGRETQYF.

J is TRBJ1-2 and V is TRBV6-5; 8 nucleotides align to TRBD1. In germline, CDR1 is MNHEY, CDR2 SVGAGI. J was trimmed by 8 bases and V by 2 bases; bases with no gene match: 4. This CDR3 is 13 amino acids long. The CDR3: CASSYGRGLGYTF. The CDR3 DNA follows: TGTGCCAGCAGTTACGGCAGGGGGCTAGGCTACACCTTC.

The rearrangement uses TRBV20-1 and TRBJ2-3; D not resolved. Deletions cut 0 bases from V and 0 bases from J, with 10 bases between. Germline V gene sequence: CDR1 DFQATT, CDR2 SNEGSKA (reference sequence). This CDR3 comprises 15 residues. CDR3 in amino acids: CSARDEVGSTDTQYF. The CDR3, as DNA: TGCAGTGCTAGAGATGAGGTGGGAAGCACAGATACGCAGTATTTT.

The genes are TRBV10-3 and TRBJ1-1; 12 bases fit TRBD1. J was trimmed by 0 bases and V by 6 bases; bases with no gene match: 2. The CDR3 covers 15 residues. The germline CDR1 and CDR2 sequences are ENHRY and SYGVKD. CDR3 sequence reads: CAIRGQGALNTEAFF. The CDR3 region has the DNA TGTGCCATCAGGGGACAGGGGGCTTTGAACACTGAAGCTTTCTTT.

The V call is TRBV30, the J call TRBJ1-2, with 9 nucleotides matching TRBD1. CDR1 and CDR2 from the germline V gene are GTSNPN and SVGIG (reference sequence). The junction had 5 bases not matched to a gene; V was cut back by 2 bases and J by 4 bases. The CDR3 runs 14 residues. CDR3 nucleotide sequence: TGTGCCTGGAGTCCGGACAGGGGACTCTATGGCTACACCTTC. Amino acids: CAWSPDRGLYGYTF.

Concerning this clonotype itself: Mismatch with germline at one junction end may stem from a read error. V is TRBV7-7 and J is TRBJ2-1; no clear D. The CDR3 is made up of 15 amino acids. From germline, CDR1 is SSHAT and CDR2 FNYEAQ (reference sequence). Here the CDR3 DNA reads TGTGCTAGCAGCTTGGACGGTCTTCCCCACAGTGAGCAGTTCTTC. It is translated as CASSLDGLPHSEQFF.

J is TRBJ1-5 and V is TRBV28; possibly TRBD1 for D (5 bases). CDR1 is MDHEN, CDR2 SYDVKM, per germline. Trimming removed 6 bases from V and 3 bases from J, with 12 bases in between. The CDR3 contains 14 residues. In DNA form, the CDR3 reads TGTGCCAGCAGGGGGGGGGGACCCAATCAGCCCCAGCATTTT. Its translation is CASRGGGPNQPQHF. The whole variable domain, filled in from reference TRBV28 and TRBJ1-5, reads DVKVTQSSRYLVKRTGEKVFLECVQDMDHENMFWYRQDPGLGLRLIYFSYDVKMKEKGDIPEGYSVSREKKERFSLILESASTNQTSMYLCASRGGGPNQPQHFGDGTRLSIL.

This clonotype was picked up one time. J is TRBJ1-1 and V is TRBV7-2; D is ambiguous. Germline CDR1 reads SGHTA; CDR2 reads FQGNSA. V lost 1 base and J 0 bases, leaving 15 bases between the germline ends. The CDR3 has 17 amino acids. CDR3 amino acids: CASSLETVHTLNTEAFF. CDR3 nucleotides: TGTGCCAGCAGCTTAGAAACGGTTCATACCCTGAACACTGAAGCTTTCTTT.

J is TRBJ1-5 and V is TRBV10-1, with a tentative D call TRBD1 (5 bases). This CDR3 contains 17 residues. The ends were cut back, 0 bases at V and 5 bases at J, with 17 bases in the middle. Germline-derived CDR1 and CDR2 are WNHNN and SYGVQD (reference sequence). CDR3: CASSESVRGAEYQPQHF. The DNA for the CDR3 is TGCGCCAGCAGTGAGTCTGTCCGCGGGGCGGAATATCAGCCCCAGCATTTT.

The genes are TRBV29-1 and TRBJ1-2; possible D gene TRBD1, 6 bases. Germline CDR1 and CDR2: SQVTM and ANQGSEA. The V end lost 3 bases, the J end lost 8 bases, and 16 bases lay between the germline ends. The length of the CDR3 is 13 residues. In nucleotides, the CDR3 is TGCAGCGTTGAGGCAGGGGCATTGCGGGGCTACACCTTC. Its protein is CSVEAGALRGYTF. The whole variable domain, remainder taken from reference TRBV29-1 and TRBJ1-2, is SAVISQKPSRDICQRGTSLTIQCQVDSQVTMMFWYRQQPGQSLTLIATANQGSEATYESGFVIDKFPISRPNLTFSTLTVSNMSPEDSSIYLCSVEAGALRGYTFGSGTRLTVV.

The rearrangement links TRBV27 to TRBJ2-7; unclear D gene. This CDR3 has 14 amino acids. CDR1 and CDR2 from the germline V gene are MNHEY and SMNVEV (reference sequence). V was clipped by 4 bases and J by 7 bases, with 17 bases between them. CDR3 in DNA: TGTGCCAGCAGTTCTCTACGCGGTTTAGGTGAGCAGTACTTC. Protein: CASSSLRGLGEQYF.

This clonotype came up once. The CDR3 sequence: CASSATPLGSNQPQHF. The CDR3 bases are TGTGCCAGCAGTGCGACACCTCTAGGGAGCAATCAGCCCCAGCATTTT. The rearrangement uses TRBV6-1 and TRBJ1-5, with D unresolved. Germline CDR1 MNHNS, CDR2 SASEGT. This CDR3 comprises 16 residues. V lost 4 bases and J 1 base, leaving 14 bases between the germline ends.

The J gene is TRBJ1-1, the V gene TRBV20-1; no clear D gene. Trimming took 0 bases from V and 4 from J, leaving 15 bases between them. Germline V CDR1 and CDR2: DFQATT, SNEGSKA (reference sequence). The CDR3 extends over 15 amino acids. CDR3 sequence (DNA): TGCAGTGCTAGAGAGAACCGAGCGAGAGGCACTGAAGCTTTCTTT. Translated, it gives CSARENRARGTEAFF.

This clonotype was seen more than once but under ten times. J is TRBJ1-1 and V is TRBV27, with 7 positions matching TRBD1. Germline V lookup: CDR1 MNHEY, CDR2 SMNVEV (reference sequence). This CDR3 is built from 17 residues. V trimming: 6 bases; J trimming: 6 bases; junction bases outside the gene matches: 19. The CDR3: CASSLDFRGLDRAEAFF. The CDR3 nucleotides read TGTGCCAGCAGCCTCGACTTTAGGGGGCTCGATAGAGCTGAAGCTTTCTTT.

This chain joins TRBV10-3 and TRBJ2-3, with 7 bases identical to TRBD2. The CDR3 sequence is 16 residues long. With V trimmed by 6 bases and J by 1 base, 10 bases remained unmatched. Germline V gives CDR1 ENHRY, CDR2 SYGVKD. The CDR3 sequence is CAIRGAQRGGTDTQYF. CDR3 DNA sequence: TGTGCCATCAGGGGAGCCCAACGGGGGGGCACAGATACGCAGTATTTT.

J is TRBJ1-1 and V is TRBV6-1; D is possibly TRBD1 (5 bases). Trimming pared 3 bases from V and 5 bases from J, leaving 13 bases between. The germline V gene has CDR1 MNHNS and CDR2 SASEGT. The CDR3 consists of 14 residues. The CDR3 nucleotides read TGTGCCAGCAGTGAGACATGGGGCGGGACTGAAGCTTTCTTT. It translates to CASSETWGGTEAFF.

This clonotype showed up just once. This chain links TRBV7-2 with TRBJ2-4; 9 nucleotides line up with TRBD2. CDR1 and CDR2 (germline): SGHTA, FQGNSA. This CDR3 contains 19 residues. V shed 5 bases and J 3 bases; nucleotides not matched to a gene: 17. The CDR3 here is CASSQNRGLAGSGKNIQYF. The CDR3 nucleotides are TGTGCCAGCAGCCAGAACCGAGGCCTAGCGGGATCGGGCAAAAACATTCAGTACTTC.

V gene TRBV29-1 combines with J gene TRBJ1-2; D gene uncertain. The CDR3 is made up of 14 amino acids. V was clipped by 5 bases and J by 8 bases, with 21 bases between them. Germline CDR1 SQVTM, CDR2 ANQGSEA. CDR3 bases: TGCAGCGTTCACGCTACGGGTCAAAGTGGGGGCTACACCTTC. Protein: CSVHATGQSGGYTF. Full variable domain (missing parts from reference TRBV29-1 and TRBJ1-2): SAVISQKPSRDICQRGTSLTIQCQVDSQVTMMFWYRQQPGQSLTLIATANQGSEATYESGFVIDKFPISRPNLTFSTLTVSNMSPEDSSIYLCSVHATGQSGGYTFGSGTRLTVV.

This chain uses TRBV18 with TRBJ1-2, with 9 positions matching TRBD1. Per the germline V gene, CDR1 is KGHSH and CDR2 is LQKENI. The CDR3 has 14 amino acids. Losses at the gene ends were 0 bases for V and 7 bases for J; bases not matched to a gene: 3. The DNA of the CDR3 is TGTGCCAGCTCACCACCGGGGACAGGGAGTGGCTACACCTTC. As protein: CASSPPGTGSGYTF. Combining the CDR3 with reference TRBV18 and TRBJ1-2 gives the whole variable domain NAGVMQNPRHLVRRRGQEARLRCSPMKGHSHVYWYRQLPEEGLKFMVYLQKENIIDESGMPKERFSAEFPKEGPSILRIQQVVRGDSAAYFCASSPPGTGSGYTFGSGTRLTVV.

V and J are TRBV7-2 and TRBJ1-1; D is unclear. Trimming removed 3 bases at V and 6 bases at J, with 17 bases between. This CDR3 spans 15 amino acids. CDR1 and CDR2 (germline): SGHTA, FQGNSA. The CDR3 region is CASSFDGRRDAEAFF. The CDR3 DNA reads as TGTGCCAGCAGCTTTGACGGAAGAAGGGATGCTGAAGCTTTCTTT.

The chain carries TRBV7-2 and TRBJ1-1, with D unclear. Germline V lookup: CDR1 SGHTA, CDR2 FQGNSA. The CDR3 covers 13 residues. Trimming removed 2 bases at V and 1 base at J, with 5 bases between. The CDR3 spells CASSLSENTEAFF. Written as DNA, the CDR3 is TGTGCCAGCAGCTTAAGCGAGAACACTGAAGCTTTCTTT.

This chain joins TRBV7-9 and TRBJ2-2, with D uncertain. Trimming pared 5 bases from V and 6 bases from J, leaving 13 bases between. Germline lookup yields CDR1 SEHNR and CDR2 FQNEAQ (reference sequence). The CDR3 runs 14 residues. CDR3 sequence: CASSPRTSPGELFF. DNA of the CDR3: TGTGCCAGCAGCCCAAGAACCTCCCCCGGGGAGCTGTTTTTT. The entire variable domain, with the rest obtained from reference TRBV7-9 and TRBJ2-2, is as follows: DTGVSQNPRHKITKRGQNVTFRCDPISEHNRLYWYRQTLGQGPEFLTYFQNEAQLEKSRLLSDRFSAERPKGSFSTLEIQRTEQGDSAMYLCASSPRTSPGELFFGEGSRLTVL.

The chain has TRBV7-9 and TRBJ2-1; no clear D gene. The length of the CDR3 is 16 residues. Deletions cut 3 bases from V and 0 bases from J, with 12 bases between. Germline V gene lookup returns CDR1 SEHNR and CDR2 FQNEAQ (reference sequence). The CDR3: CASSFIRTPSYNEQFF. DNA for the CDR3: TGTGCCAGCAGCTTTATTAGAACCCCCTCCTACAATGAGCAGTTCTTC.